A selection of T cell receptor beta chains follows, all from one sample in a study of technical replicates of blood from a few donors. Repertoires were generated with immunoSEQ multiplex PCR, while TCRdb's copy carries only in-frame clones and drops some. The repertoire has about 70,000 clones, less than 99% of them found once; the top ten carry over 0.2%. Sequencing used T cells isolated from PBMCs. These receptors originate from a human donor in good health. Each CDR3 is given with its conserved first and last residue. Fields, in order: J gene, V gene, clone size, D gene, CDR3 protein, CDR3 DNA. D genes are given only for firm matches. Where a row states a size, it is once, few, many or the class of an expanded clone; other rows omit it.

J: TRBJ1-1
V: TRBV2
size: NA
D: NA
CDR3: CASSGQLNTEAFF
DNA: TGTGCCAGCAGTGGACAGCTGAACACTGAAGCTTTCTTT

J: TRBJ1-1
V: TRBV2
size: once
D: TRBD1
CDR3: CASTPDRGRFGTEAFF
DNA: TGTGCCAGCACTCCGGACAGGGGGCGCTTTGGCACTGAAGCTTTCTTT

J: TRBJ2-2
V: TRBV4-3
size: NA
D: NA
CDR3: CASSQVLREKDTGELFF
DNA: TGCGCCAGCAGCCAAGTTTTACGGGAGAAGGACACCGGGGAGCTGTTTTTT

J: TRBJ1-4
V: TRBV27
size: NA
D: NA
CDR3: CASFYRKTIRATNEKLFF
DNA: TGTGCCAGTTTCTACAGGAAAACCATACGGGCAACTAATGAAAAACTGTTTTTT

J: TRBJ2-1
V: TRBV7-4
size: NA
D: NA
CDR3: CASSLEAGIGGGEEVDNEQFF
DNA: TGTGCCAGCAGCTTAGAGGCCGGGATCGGTGGAGGCGAAGAGGTCGACAATGAGCAGTTCTTC

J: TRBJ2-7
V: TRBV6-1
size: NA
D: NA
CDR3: CASSGRGGKSSEQYF
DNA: TGTGCCAGCAGTGGCCGTGGGGGGAAAAGTTCCGAGCAGTACTTC

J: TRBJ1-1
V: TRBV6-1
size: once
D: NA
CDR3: CASSRTVNTEAFF
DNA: TGTGCCAGCAGCCGGACAGTGAACACTGAAGCTTTCTTT

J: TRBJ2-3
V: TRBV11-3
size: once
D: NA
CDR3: CASSSGGVLADTQYF
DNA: TGTGCCAGCAGCTCGGGGGGCGTATTGGCAGATACGCAGTATTTT

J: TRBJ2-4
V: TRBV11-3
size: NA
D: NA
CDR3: CASSRGTDIQYF
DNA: TGTGCCAGCAGCCGCGGCACTGACATTCAGTACTTC

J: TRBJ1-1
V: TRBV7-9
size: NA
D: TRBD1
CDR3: CASSRDREAFF
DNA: TGTGCCAGCAGCCGGGACAGGGAGGCTTTCTTT

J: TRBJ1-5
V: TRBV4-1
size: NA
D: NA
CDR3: CASSRDKQGDNQPQHF
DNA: TGCGCCAGCAGCCGAGACAAACAAGGGGACAATCAGCCCCAGCATTTT

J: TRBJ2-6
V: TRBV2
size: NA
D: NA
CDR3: CASSARTAGANVLTF
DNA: TGTGCCAGCAGCGCCCGGACAGCTGGGGCCAACGTCCTGACTTTC

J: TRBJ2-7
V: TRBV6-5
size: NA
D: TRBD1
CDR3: CASSPAFRGPYEQYF
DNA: TGTGCCAGCAGTCCCGCGTTCAGGGGGCCCTACGAGCAGTACTTC

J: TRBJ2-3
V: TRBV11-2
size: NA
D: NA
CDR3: CASSYPRGGDTQYF
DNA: TGTGCCAGCAGCTACCCGAGGGGAGGCGATACGCAGTATTTT

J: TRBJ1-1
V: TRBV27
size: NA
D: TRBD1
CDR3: CASSLSYHTGQEAFF
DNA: TGTGCCAGCAGTTTATCTTATCATACGGGACAGGAAGCTTTCTTT

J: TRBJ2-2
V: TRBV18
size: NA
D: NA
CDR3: CASSPQGTGELFF
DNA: TGTGCCAGCTCACCCCAGGGCACCGGGGAGCTGTTTTTT

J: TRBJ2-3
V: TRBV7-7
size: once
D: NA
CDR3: CASSQGQLTDTQYF
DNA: TGTGCTAGCAGCCAAGGACAGCTCACAGATACGCAGTATTTT